These 32 T cell receptor beta chains were sequenced from one sample in a study of early T cells in non-severe SARS-CoV-2 infection. TCRdb reanalysed the 5' RACE reads using MiXCR and keeps one entry per CDR3 protein. The sample has roughly 10,000 distinct CDR3 sequences, around 5% seen once. Sequencing used whole blood. These TCRs come from an adult who was a healthcare worker with PCR-confirmed SARS-CoV-2 infection or an uninfected control (not recorded which).

This clonotype has at least ten counts. The chain is built from TRBV23-1 and TRBJ1-5, with D perhaps TRBD1 (5 bases). TRBV23-1 has ORF status, its function being uncertain. Trimming took off 4 bases at V and 0 bases at J, with 13 bases between the two ends. The CDR3 is 16 residues long. The CDR3 region is CASSLRGIRSNQPQHF. The DNA for the CDR3 is TGCGCCAGCAGTCTTCGGGGGATCCGTAGCAATCAGCCCCAGCATTTT.

This clonotype is labeled medium-sized. This chain links TRBV27 with TRBJ1-1; 10 bases match TRBD1. This CDR3 contains 16 residues. J gave up 3 bases and V 3 bases, and 7 bases lay outside the gene matches. Per the germline V gene, CDR1 is MNHEY and CDR2 is SMNVEV (reference sequence). CDR3: CASSFSGQGDYTEAFF. CDR3 DNA sequence: TGTGCCAGCAGTTTTTCCGGACAGGGGGACTACACTGAAGCTTTCTTT.

This clonotype appeared many times. The V call is TRBV20-1, the J call TRBJ2-2; TRBD2 matches at 7 bases. J was trimmed by 2 bases and V by 1 base; bases with no gene match: 4. Per the germline V gene, CDR1 is DFQATT and CDR2 is SNEGSKA (reference sequence). This CDR3 has 15 amino acids. The CDR3 here is CSARGAGLNTGELFF. CDR3 DNA sequence: TGCAGTGCTAGAGGAGCGGGGCTAAACACCGGGGAGCTGTTTTTT.

This clonotype is categorized as medium-sized. The chain has TRBV7-2 and TRBJ1-1, with D maybe TRBD1 (6 bases). V was shortened by 5 bases and J by 4 bases, with 11 bases between the two germline ends. The CDR3 sequence is 13 residues long. The V gene's germline CDR1 is SGHTA and CDR2 FQGNSA. The CDR3 DNA is TGTGCCAGCAGCCTTCGCAGGGGCACTGAAGCTTTCTTT. Translating gives CASSLRRGTEAFF.

This clonotype is medium-sized in the sample. The chain uses TRBV12-3 or TRBV12-4 and TRBJ2-1, with D unclear. The V and J ends lost 6 bases and 6 bases respectively, with 12 bases between them. The CDR3 length is 13 residues. The chain's CDR3 is CASSRSWGNEQFF. Here the CDR3 DNA reads TGTGCCAGCAGCCGGTCTTGGGGCAATGAGCAGTTCTTC.

The sample holds a few counts of this clonotype. V and J are TRBV7-2 and TRBJ2-7; D not certain. Per the germline V gene, CDR1 is SGHTA and CDR2 is FQGNSA. Trimming removed 1 base from V and 3 bases from J, with 10 bases in between. The CDR3 contains 14 residues. The CDR3 coding sequence is TGTGCCAGCAGCTTAGTAGGCCAGGTCTACGAGCAGTACTTC. As protein: CASSLVGQVYEQYF.

This clonotype was seen many times. V usage is TRBV4-3 and J usage is TRBJ1-5, with D unclear. The CDR3 length is 14 residues. Germline values: CDR1 LGHNA, CDR2 YSLEER. Between the trimmed V and J ends, which lost 3 bases and 4 bases, there was a span of 10 bases. The CDR3 is CASSQDIWNQPQHF. The CDR3 DNA follows: TGCGCCAGCAGCCAGGATATATGGAATCAGCCCCAGCATTTT.

This clonotype was seen at least ten times. V and J are TRBV3-1 and TRBJ2-2; D not resolved. The V gene lost 2 bases and the J gene lost 5 bases, with 9 bases spanning the gap. The CDR3 spans 14 residues. Germline V gene sequence: CDR1 LGHDT, CDR2 YNNKEL (reference sequence). The CDR3 nucleotides read TGTGCCAGCAGCCAATCCGGCCTGACCGGGGAGCTGTTTTTT. It encodes CASSQSGLTGELFF.

This clonotype was found a few times. The J gene is TRBJ1-2, the V gene TRBV3-1, with D unclear. This CDR3 region has 12 residues. Germline CDR1 is LGHDT and CDR2 is YNNKEL (reference sequence). Trimming pared 4 bases from V and 8 bases from J, leaving 11 bases between. The CDR3: CASSRSLAGYTF. CDR3 bases: TGTGCCAGCAGCCGGAGCCTTGCGGGCTACACCTTC.

The V and J genes are TRBV21-1 and TRBJ1-6. TRBV21-1 is noted as a pseudogene. The CDR3 is 10 amino acids. This chain's CDR3 is CAGRPSPLHF. The CDR3 DNA is TGTGCCGGTCGACCCTCACCCCTCCACTTT.

The rearrangement joins TRBV11-2 to TRBJ2-6; D call uncertain. V lost 3 bases to trimming and J lost 0 bases, with 3 bases between them. This CDR3 is built from 14 residues. In germline, CDR1 is SGHAT, CDR2 FQNNGV. The CDR3, as DNA: TGTGCCAGCAGCTTCTACTCTGGGGCCAACGTCCTGACTTTC. This encodes CASSFYSGANVLTF.

The rearrangement links TRBV12-3 or TRBV12-4 to TRBJ1-1; the D is unclear. The CDR3 runs 15 residues. Trimming left V 0 bases short and J 2 bases short, with 10 bases between. The CDR3, as DNA: TGTGCCAGCAGTTTAGCTCTCGGAGGAAACACTGAAGCTTTCTTT. Translation: CASSLALGGNTEAFF.

This clonotype was seen at least ten times. This chain connects TRBV7-3 to TRBJ2-1, with 8 bases lining up with TRBD2. Germline V CDR1 and CDR2: SGHTA, FQGTGA. V shed 5 bases and J 9 bases; nucleotides not matched to a gene: 12. The CDR3 has 15 amino acids. CDR3: CASSLVAGNTREQFF. The CDR3, as DNA: TGTGCCAGCAGCCTTGTAGCGGGGAATACACGTGAGCAGTTCTTC.

This clonotype has at least ten counts. The V and J genes are TRBV7-9 and TRBJ2-7, with TRBD1 matching 9 bases. CDR3 length equals 13 residues. The ends lost 4 bases at V and 8 bases at J; junction bases unmatched: 6. CDR1 is SEHNR, CDR2 FQNEAQ, per germline (reference sequence). The CDR3 sequence is CASSSPGQGKQYF. Here the CDR3 DNA reads TGTGCCAGCAGCTCACCGGGACAGGGAAAGCAGTACTTC.

This clonotype occurred a few times. The gene calls are TRBV5-1 and TRBJ1-2; possibly TRBD1 for D (6 bases). This CDR3 spans 15 amino acids. Trimming took off 0 bases at V and 7 bases at J, with 16 bases between the two ends. Germline V gene data show CDR1 as SGHRS and CDR2 as YFSETQ. The CDR3 DNA sequence: TGCGCCAGCAGCTTGGTGGCAGGGGTTTCTTCTGGCTACACCTTC. Protein: CASSLVAGVSSGYTF.

This clonotype is termed medium-sized. The chain employs TRBV5-1 and TRBJ1-5, with a weak D call TRBD1 (6 bases). This CDR3 region has 18 residues. The V gene's germline CDR1 is SGHRS and CDR2 YFSETQ. V lost 0 bases and J 4 bases, leaving 20 bases between the germline ends. CDR3 loop: CASSLEGVNRVANQPQHF. CDR3 in DNA: TGCGCCAGCAGCTTGGAAGGGGTTAACAGGGTGGCAAATCAGCCCCAGCATTTT.

This clonotype was seen at least ten times. Here the CDR3 reads CSANLGLAGSQETQYF. The DNA for the CDR3 is TGCAGTGCTAACCTGGGACTAGCGGGGAGTCAAGAGACCCAGTACTTC. This chain uses TRBV20-1 with TRBJ2-5; TRBD2 agrees at 13 bases. Trimming cost V 4 bases and J 2 bases; bases outside gene matches: 7. CDR3 length equals 16 residues. CDR1 is DFQATT and CDR2 is SNEGSKA in the germline V gene (reference sequence).

This clonotype is medium-sized by share. The chain has TRBV12-3 or TRBV12-4 and TRBJ2-5; D perhaps matches TRBD1 (5 bases). The CDR3 is made up of 15 amino acids. V gave up 4 bases and J gave up 3 bases, with 15 bases separating them. CDR3 sequence reads: CASSSRSGYEETQYF. The CDR3 coding sequence is TGTGCCAGCAGTTCAAGATCAGGGTATGAAGAGACCCAGTACTTC.

Relative to its sample, this clonotype is medium-sized. This CDR3 reads CSVETGFSGNTIYF. The CDR3 DNA reads TGCAGCGTTGAAACGGGATTCTCTGGAAACACCATATATTTT. The rearrangement joins TRBV29-1 to TRBJ1-3; D ambiguous. From germline, CDR1 is SQVTM and CDR2 ANQGSEA. This CDR3 spans 14 amino acids. The V end was cut by 2 bases, the J end by 0 bases, with 8 bases between.

The chain links TRBV6-6 to TRBJ2-1, with 8 bases identical to TRBD2. There are 17 residues in the CDR3. V gave up 2 bases and J gave up 8 bases; unmatched junction bases: 14. CDR1 MNHNY and CDR2 SVGAGI come from the germline V gene (reference sequence). The CDR3 here is CASSYPSGTRAADEQFF. The CDR3 DNA sequence: TGTGCCAGCAGTTACCCAAGTGGGACTAGAGCTGCGGATGAGCAGTTCTTC.

This clonotype was found a few times. The gene calls are TRBV18 and TRBJ1-1; D is uncertain. Germline lookup yields CDR1 KGHSH and CDR2 LQKENI. Deletions cut 4 bases from V and 5 bases from J, with 8 bases between. The CDR3 runs 12 residues. CDR3 DNA sequence: TGTGCCAGCTCACATCCCGGGACTGAAGCTTTCTTT. Residues: CASSHPGTEAFF. The whole variable domain, filled in from reference TRBV18 and TRBJ1-1, reads NAGVMQNPRHLVRRRGQEARLRCSPMKGHSHVYWYRQLPEEGLKFMVYLQKENIIDESGMPKERFSAEFPKEGPSILRIQQVVRGDSAAYFCASSHPGTEAFFGQGTRLTVV.

This clonotype showed up many times. The J gene is TRBJ2-2, the V gene TRBV11-2; 7 bases fit TRBD2. The V gene end was trimmed by 2 bases and the J gene end by 5 bases; junction bases not matched to a gene: 8. This CDR3 has 16 amino acids. Germline CDR1 reads SGHAT; CDR2 reads FQNNGV. The CDR3 region is CASSLYGGGLTGELFF. In DNA form, the CDR3 reads TGTGCCAGCAGCTTATACGGCGGGGGATTAACCGGGGAGCTGTTTTTT.

By sample share, this clonotype is medium-sized. The chain combines TRBV12-3 or TRBV12-4 with TRBJ2-1, with TRBD2 as a possible D gene (6 bases). This CDR3 has 15 residues. The germline V and J ends were trimmed by 4 bases and 8 bases, with 18 bases remaining between them. The CDR3 loop is CASSSHRLDFDEQFF. In DNA form, the CDR3 reads TGTGCCAGCAGTTCCCACCGACTAGATTTCGATGAGCAGTTCTTC.

This clonotype has at least ten counts. This chain joins TRBV5-6 and TRBJ1-2, with D perhaps TRBD1 (6 bases). The germline gives CDR1 SGHDT, CDR2 YYEEEE. The ends were cut back, 3 bases at V and 6 bases at J, with 6 bases in the middle. This CDR3 has 11 amino acids. The CDR3: CASSWTDGYTF. CDR3 DNA: TGTGCCAGCAGCTGGACAGATGGCTACACCTTC.

This clonotype was seen many times. This rearrangement joins TRBV6-1 to TRBJ2-4; D perhaps matches TRBD1 (6 bases). Trimming cost V 10 bases and J 8 bases, with 15 bases left between them. Germline V gene lookup returns CDR1 MNHNS and CDR2 SASEGT. The CDR3 contains 12 residues. This chain's CDR3 is CATQGTRDIQYF. The CDR3 DNA reads TGTGCCACCCAAGGGACAAGGGACATTCAGTACTTC.

This clonotype was seen ten or more times. This chain joins TRBV5-6 and TRBJ1-5; D not resolved. CDR3 size: 14 residues. The V gene lost 4 bases and the J gene lost 2 bases, with 10 bases spanning the gap. CDR1 and CDR2 from the germline V gene are SGHDT and YYEEEE. The CDR3 here is CASSPGPGNQPQHF. CDR3 coding DNA: TGTGCCAGCAGCCCCGGCCCCGGCAATCAGCCCCAGCATTTT.

This clonotype appeared many times. This chain links TRBV3-1 with TRBJ1-2; TRBD1 aligns across 7 bases. This CDR3 has 15 residues. Germline V gives CDR1 LGHDT, CDR2 YNNKEL (reference sequence). Trimming at V came to 1 base and at J to 6 bases, leaving 8 bases not matched to a gene. The CDR3 DNA sequence: TGTGCCAGCAGCCAAGTCGTCGCAGGGGGAGATGGCTACACCTTC. Translating it yields CASSQVVAGGDGYTF.

The sample holds many counts of this clonotype. J is TRBJ1-5 and V is TRBV20-1; no firm D call. This CDR3 spans 13 amino acids. Trimming left V 7 bases short and J 1 base short, with 11 bases between. CDR1 and CDR2 from the germline V gene are DFQATT and SNEGSKA (reference sequence). CDR3 protein: CSVLVGSNQPQHF. Written as DNA, the CDR3 is TGCAGTGTCCTGGTTGGAAGCAATCAGCCCCAGCATTTT.

This clonotype was counted many times. The gene calls are TRBV7-9 and TRBJ2-3; D is ambiguous. This CDR3 comprises 14 residues. The germline gives CDR1 SEHNR, CDR2 FQNEAQ (reference sequence). Trimming pared 5 bases from V and 2 bases from J, leaving 11 bases between. CDR3 nucleotide sequence: TGTGCCAGCAGCCGGTCAGGAAACACAGATACGCAGTATTTT. This translates into CASSRSGNTDTQYF.

The sample holds many counts of this clonotype. The V gene is TRBV5-6, the J gene TRBJ2-3; the D is unclear. The CDR3 extends over 13 amino acids. CDR1 and CDR2 (germline): SGHDT, YYEEEE. The V end was cut by 4 bases, the J end by 2 bases, with 8 bases between. CDR3 nucleotides: TGTGCCAGCAGCAAAGACCCCACAGATACGCAGTATTTT. This encodes CASSKDPTDTQYF.

The CDR3 sequence is CASTLSGAQETQYF. The CDR3, as DNA: TGTGCCAGCACCCTTAGCGGGGCCCAAGAGACCCAGTACTTC. The V call is TRBV12-3 or TRBV12-4, the J call TRBJ2-5; 8 positions match TRBD2. The CDR3 contains 14 residues. J was trimmed by 1 base and V by 7 bases; bases with no gene match: 5.

This clonotype was counted many times. The chain uses TRBV9 and TRBJ1-1; D remains unclear. Per germline, CDR1 SGDLS and CDR2 YYNGEE. V was cut by 6 bases and J by 0 bases, with 15 bases left in between. The CDR3 sequence is 15 residues long. CDR3 sequence (DNA): TGTGCCAGCACCAAAATTACCCTGGTGAACACTGAAGCTTTCTTT. Amino acid sequence: CASTKITLVNTEAFF.